This TCR beta chain was profiled in a study of radiotherapy plus CTLA-4 blockade in lung cancer. Across the study: Of the patients, about 18% showed objective responses and 31% attained disease control. Study-wide results and limits: Early blood T cell clone dynamics, with interferon-beta, were reported to best predict response. In blood, TCR clones derived from the tumor expanded after radiotherapy plus ipilimumab.

Assay: immunoSEQ multiplex PCR; the TCRdb copy retains only in-frame clones and omits some. The data show roughly 98,000 clones, approximately 83% seen once. The CDR3 has 16 residues. Per the germline V gene, CDR1 is SGDLS and CDR2 is YYNGEE. V dropped 0 bases and J dropped 1; count of bases not matched to a gene: 2. As to this clone: Its antigen is undetermined.

The clonotype originates from a human donor with non-small cell lung cancer that progressed on radiotherapy plus ipilimumab. This sample comprised peripheral blood, obtained from a patient treated with radiotherapy plus ipilimumab. The genes are TRBV9 and TRBJ2-2; 8 bases are a match to TRBD1. The CDR3 nucleotides read TGTGCCAGCAGCGTAGAAGGGACAGGGAACACCGGGGAGCTGTTTTTT. The encoded protein is CASSVEGTGNTGELFF.